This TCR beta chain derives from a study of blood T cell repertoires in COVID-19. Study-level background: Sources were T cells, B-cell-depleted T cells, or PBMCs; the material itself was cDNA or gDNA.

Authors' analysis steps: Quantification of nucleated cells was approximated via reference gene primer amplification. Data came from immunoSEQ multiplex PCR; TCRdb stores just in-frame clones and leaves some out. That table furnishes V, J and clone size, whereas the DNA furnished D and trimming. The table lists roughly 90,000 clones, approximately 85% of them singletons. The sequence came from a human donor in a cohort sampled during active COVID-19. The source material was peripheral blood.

CDR3 protein: CAISSLAGVETQYF. As DNA, the CDR3 is TGTGCCATCAGTAGTTTAGCGGGGGTCGAAACGCAGTATTTT. The chain has TRBV10-3 and TRBJ2-3; 9 bases are shared with TRBD2. The length of the CDR3 is 14 residues. Germline lookup yields CDR1 ENHRY and CDR2 SYGVKD. With 5 bases clipped from V and 9 bases from J, the junction kept 9 bases outside the gene matches.